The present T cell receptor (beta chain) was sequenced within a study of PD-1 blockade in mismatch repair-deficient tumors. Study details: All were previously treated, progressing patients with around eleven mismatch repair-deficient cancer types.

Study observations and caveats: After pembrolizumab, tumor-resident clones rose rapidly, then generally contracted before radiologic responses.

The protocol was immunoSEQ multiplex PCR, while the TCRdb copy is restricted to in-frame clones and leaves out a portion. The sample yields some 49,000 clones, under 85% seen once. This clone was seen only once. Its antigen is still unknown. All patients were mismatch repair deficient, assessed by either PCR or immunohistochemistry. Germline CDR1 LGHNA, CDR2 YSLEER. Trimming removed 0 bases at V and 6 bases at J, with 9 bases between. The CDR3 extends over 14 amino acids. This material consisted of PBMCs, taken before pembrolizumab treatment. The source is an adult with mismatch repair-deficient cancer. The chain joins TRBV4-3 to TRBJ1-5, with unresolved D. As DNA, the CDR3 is TGCGCCAGCAGCCAAGATAGAGGTTTTCAGCCCCAGCATTTT. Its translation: CASSQDRGFQPQHF.